Below are 5 T cell receptor beta chains sequenced from a single sample in a study of T cell responses to AZD1222 COVID-19 vaccine. Repertoires were generated with immunoSEQ multiplex PCR, while TCRdb's copy carries only in-frame clones and drops some. This sample has fewer than 300,000 clones, with more than 80% found just once. Sequenced here: peripheral blood, sampled on day 0 of AZD1222 vaccination. The receptors originated from an adult in good health.

This sequence joins TRBV28 and TRBJ2-7; TRBD1 aligns across 10 bases. J gave up 7 bases and V 5 bases, and 11 bases lay outside the gene matches. There are 15 residues in the CDR3. CDR1 is MDHEN, CDR2 SYDVKM, per germline. CDR3 region: CASSAPGTGVGEQYF. For the CDR3, the DNA is TGTGCCAGCAGTGCCCCCGGGACAGGGGTAGGGGAGCAGTACTTC.

This chain connects TRBV28 to TRBJ2-6; no definite D call. Trimming removed 3 bases at V and 2 bases at J, with 5 bases between. Germline V gene sequence: CDR1 MDHEN, CDR2 SYDVKM. This CDR3 spans 14 amino acids. CDR3 sequence: CASSFRAGANVLTF. The CDR3 DNA is TGTGCCAGCAGTTTCCGGGCTGGGGCCAACGTCCTGACTTTC.

The sample holds a few counts of this clone. The identical CDR3 is also encoded by other nucleotide sequences in the sample. Here the CDR3 reads CASSLLTEAFF. CDR3 sequence (DNA): TGTGCCAGCAGCTTGTTAACTGAAGCTTTCTTT. The genes are TRBV7-9 and TRBJ1-1; D remains unclear. The germline V and J ends were trimmed by 3 bases and 5 bases, with 4 bases remaining between them. The CDR3 sequence is 11 residues long. The V gene's germline CDR1 is SEHNR and CDR2 FQNEAQ (reference sequence).

The chain links TRBV11-2 to TRBJ2-5; 7 bases fit TRBD1. Germline V CDR1 and CDR2: SGHAT, FQNNGV. V shed 7 bases and J 1 base; nucleotides not matched to a gene: 6. The CDR3 totals 14 residues. Here the CDR3 reads CASNRGTAQETQYF. The CDR3 bases are TGTGCCAGCAATAGAGGGACAGCCCAAGAGACCCAGTACTTC.

The rearrangement uses TRBV6-5 and TRBJ1-3; D not certain. This CDR3 is 13 amino acids long. Between the trimmed V and J ends, which lost 7 bases and 4 bases, there was a span of 11 bases. The germline V gene has CDR1 MNHEY and CDR2 SVGAGI. The CDR3 DNA sequence: TGTGCCAGCACCCCTTTTCAGGGAAACACCATATATTTT. Translating it yields CASTPFQGNTIYF.